Listed here are 9 T cell receptor beta chains from one sample, sequenced in a study of CD8 T cells in Susac syndrome. Random-hexamer reverse transcription was applied to roughly 0.5 to 1 ug RNA. One entry per CDR3 protein results from TCRdb running MiXCR on the immunoSEQ multiplex PCR reads. This table holds around 140,000 distinct CDR3 sequences, around 75% found once. The source material was CD8+ T cells from PBMCs. These receptors came from a human donor with multiple sclerosis.

The V and J genes are TRBV28 and TRBJ1-2; a weak D match, TRBD1 (5 bases). Trimming shortened V by 6 bases and J by 4 bases, and 18 bases separated the two germline ends. Germline loops: CDR1 MDHEN, CDR2 SYDVKM. The CDR3 consists of 15 residues. CDR3 sequence: CASRKKGALVYGYTF. The CDR3, as DNA: TGTGCCAGCAGGAAAAAAGGGGCCTTGGTCTATGGCTACACCTTC.

This clonotype has a handful of counts. This chain connects TRBV18 to TRBJ2-1, with D possibly TRBD2 on 6 matching bases. Germline V gene lookup returns CDR1 KGHSH and CDR2 LQKENI. This CDR3 has 13 residues. The V and J ends lost 2 bases and 9 bases respectively, with 11 bases between them. In nucleotides, the CDR3 is TGTGCCAGCTCACCAGGTGGGGGGAGTGAGCAGTTCTTC. It translates to CASSPGGGSEQFF. The full variable domain, with the rest looked up from reference TRBV18 and TRBJ2-1, is NAGVMQNPRHLVRRRGQEARLRCSPMKGHSHVYWYRQLPEEGLKFMVYLQKENIIDESGMPKERFSAEFPKEGPSILRIQQVVRGDSAAYFCASSPGGGSEQFFGPGTRLTVL.

This sequence joins TRBV28 and TRBJ1-5, with D tentatively TRBD1 (5 bases). The length of the CDR3 is 15 residues. CDR1 is MDHEN and CDR2 is SYDVKM in the germline V gene. The V end lost 2 bases, the J end lost 7 bases, and 15 bases lay between the germline ends. The CDR3 coding sequence is TGTGCCAGCAGTTTACCCAGGGTTGGTGGACAGCCCCAGCATTTT. The encoded protein is CASSLPRVGGQPQHF.

This chain connects TRBV5-1 to TRBJ1-2; TRBD1 agrees at 10 bases. After removal of 2 bases from V and 7 bases from J, the junction contained 5 bases not matched to a gene. CDR3 length: 14 amino acids. In germline, CDR1 is SGHRS, CDR2 YFSETQ. CDR3 sequence reads: CASSFGTGDFGYTF. The CDR3 bases are TGCGCCAGCAGCTTCGGGACAGGGGATTTTGGCTACACCTTC.

The chain is built from TRBV19 and TRBJ1-2; D is possibly TRBD1 (6 bases). CDR1 is LNHDA and CDR2 is SQIVND in the germline V gene (reference sequence). Trimming left V 4 bases short and J 4 bases short, with 19 bases between. The CDR3 length is 16 residues. CDR3 bases: TGTGCCAGTAGTAGGGGACAAGGCGATTTGCTCTATGGCTACACCTTC. This codes for CASSRGQGDLLYGYTF.

This clonotype was seen a few times. The rearrangement links TRBV6-1 to TRBJ1-1; no reliable D call. CDR3 length: 13 residues. CDR1 is MNHNS, CDR2 SASEGT, per germline. Trimming took 7 bases from V and 1 from J, leaving 10 bases between them. Here the CDR3 DNA reads TGTGCCAGCACTGATACCGAGAACACTGAAGCTTTCTTT. The encoded protein is CASTDTENTEAFF.

The J gene is TRBJ2-2, the V gene TRBV3-1; D not resolved. The V gene's germline CDR1 is LGHDT and CDR2 YNNKEL (reference sequence). CDR3 length equals 11 residues. V dropped 4 bases and J dropped 8 bases, with 5 bases sitting between them. DNA of the CDR3: TGTGCCAGCAGCCCAAGAGGGGAGCTGTTTTTT. Protein sequence: CASSPRGELFF.

This clonotype was detected a few times. The chain links TRBV12-3 or TRBV12-4 to TRBJ2-3; no reliable D call. Trimming took 8 bases from V and 4 from J, leaving 10 bases between them. The length of the CDR3 is 12 residues. The CDR3 DNA is TGTGCCAGCGCCGATATGGCAGATACGCAGTATTTT. This encodes CASADMADTQYF.

The V call is TRBV9, the J call TRBJ1-4, with D possibly matching TRBD1 (5 bases). There are 14 residues in the CDR3. The V gene's germline CDR1 is SGDLS and CDR2 YYNGEE. With 4 bases removed from V and 8 bases from J, the gap between germline ends came to 15 bases. The CDR3, as DNA: TGTGCCAGCAGCCAGGGCGGGGGGGGAGAAAAACTGTTTTTT. Translation: CASSQGGGGEKLFF.